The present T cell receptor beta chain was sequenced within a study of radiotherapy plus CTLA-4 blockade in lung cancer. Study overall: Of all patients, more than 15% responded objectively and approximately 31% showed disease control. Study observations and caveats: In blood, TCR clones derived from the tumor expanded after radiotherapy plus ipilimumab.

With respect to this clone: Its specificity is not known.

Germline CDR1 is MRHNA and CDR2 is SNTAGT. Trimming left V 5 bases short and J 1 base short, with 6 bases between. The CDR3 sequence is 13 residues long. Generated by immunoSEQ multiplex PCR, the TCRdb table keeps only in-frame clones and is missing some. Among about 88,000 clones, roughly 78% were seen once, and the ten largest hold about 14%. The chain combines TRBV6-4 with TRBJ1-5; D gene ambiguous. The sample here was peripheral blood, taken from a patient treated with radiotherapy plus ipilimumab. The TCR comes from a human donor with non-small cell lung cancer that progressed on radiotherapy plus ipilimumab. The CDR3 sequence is CASSPESNQPQHF. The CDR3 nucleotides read TGTGCCAGCAGTCCAGAGAGCAATCAGCCCCAGCATTTT.